The 9 T cell receptor beta chains below come from one sample, sequenced in a study of early stage breast cancer tumors. Data came from immunoSEQ multiplex PCR; TCRdb stores just in-frame clones and leaves some out. The table records about 50,000 clones, around four fifths of them present only once. The specimen sequenced was blood. The receptor set was obtained from a person aged 35 to 50 with breast cancer.

This clone was seen just once. The gene calls are TRBV4-1 and TRBJ2-1, with a tentative D call TRBD1 (6 bases). The CDR3 runs 17 residues. Germline V gives CDR1 MGHRA, CDR2 YSYEKL. V was trimmed by 0 bases and J by 7 bases, leaving 19 bases between them. CDR3 bases: TGCGCCAGCAGCCAAGATATGGGGGCGAATATACCGAATGAGCAGTTCTTC. Its translation is CASSQDMGANIPNEQFF.

The chain recombines TRBV6-5 with TRBJ1-1; a possible D gene is TRBD1 (6 bases). The CDR3 loop spans 15 amino acids. Trimming stripped 2 bases from V and 1 base from J, with 11 bases between. Germline CDR1 reads MNHEY; CDR2 reads SVGAGI. The CDR3, as DNA: TGTGCCAGCAGTTACGGGGGGGCAACGAACACTGAAGCTTTCTTT. This encodes CASSYGGATNTEAFF.

V usage is TRBV11-2 and J usage is TRBJ2-3, with TRBD2 identical over 9 bases. Germline CDR1 is SGHAT and CDR2 is FQNNGV. This CDR3 spans 15 amino acids. The junction had 5 bases not matched to a gene; V was cut back by 6 bases and J by 1 base. The CDR3 DNA reads as TGTGCCAGCAGGGCGGGACTAGCCCGCACAGATACGCAGTATTTT. It yields the protein CASRAGLARTDTQYF. Full variable domain (missing parts from reference TRBV11-2 and TRBJ2-3): EAGVAQSPRYKIIEKRQSVAFWCNPISGHATLYWYQQILGQGPKLLIQFQNNGVVDDSQLPKDRFSAERLKGVDSTLKIQPAKLEDSAVYLCASRAGLARTDTQYFGPGTRLTVL.

The chain joins TRBV9 to TRBJ2-3, with 9 bases lining up with TRBD2. CDR3 length: 17 amino acids. From germline, CDR1 is SGDLS and CDR2 YYNGEE. Unmatched junction bases numbered 8, after V lost 0 bases and J lost 3 bases. The CDR3: CASSVALVAGGTDTQYF. CDR3 in DNA: TGTGCCAGCAGCGTAGCCCTGGTTGCGGGAGGGACAGATACGCAGTATTTT.

The chain has TRBV6-4 and TRBJ1-2, with D uncertain. The ends were cut back, 0 bases at V and 0 bases at J, with 14 bases in the middle. This CDR3 has 17 amino acids. CDR1 is MRHNA, CDR2 SNTAGT, per germline. The CDR3 loop is CASSDSLTGKTNYGYTF. In nucleotides, the CDR3 is TGTGCCAGCAGTGACTCTTTGACTGGGAAGACTAACTATGGCTACACCTTC.

V and J are TRBV6-1 and TRBJ2-7; 10 bases align to TRBD2. This CDR3 contains 15 residues. J lost 0 bases, V lost 6 bases, and 5 bases had no gene match. The germline V gene has CDR1 MNHNS and CDR2 SASEGT. CDR3 DNA sequence: TGTGCCAGCAGGCCTCTAGCGGGGGCCTCCTACGAGCAGTACTTC. Its protein product is CASRPLAGASYEQYF.

The chain couples TRBV5-6 to TRBJ2-5; D uncertain. Per the germline V gene, CDR1 is SGHDT and CDR2 is YYEEEE. CDR3 length equals 13 residues. With 4 bases removed from V and 5 bases from J, the gap between germline ends came to 12 bases. Here the CDR3 reads CASSRGEAETQYF. The DNA of the CDR3 is TGTGCCAGCAGCCGCGGCGAGGCGGAGACCCAGTACTTC.

The V and J genes are TRBV6-1 and TRBJ1-2, with a tentative D call TRBD1 (5 bases). The CDR3 covers 11 residues. V was pared by 8 bases and J by 3 bases, with 7 bases between. Germline V lookup: CDR1 MNHNS, CDR2 SASEGT. This CDR3 is CASEQDYGYTF. DNA for the CDR3: TGTGCCAGCGAACAGGACTATGGCTACACCTTC.

This rearrangement joins TRBV7-8 to TRBJ1-2; D unresolved. CDR3 length equals 13 residues. V gave up 4 bases and J gave up 6 bases, with 12 bases separating them. Germline lookup yields CDR1 SGHVS and CDR2 FQNEAQ. Here the CDR3 reads CASSYTEMNGYTF. The CDR3 DNA follows: TGTGCCAGCAGCTATACAGAGATGAATGGCTACACCTTC. The whole variable domain, remainder taken from reference TRBV7-8 and TRBJ1-2, is GAGVSQSPRYKVAKRGQDVALRCDPISGHVSLFWYQQALGQGPEFLTYFQNEAQLDKSGLPSDRFFAERPEGSVSTLKIQRTQQEDSAVYLCASSYTEMNGYTFGSGTRLTVV.